The rows below give T cell receptor beta chains drawn from one sample of a study of T cell changes during pregnancy in multiple sclerosis. Data came from immunoSEQ multiplex PCR; TCRdb stores just in-frame clones and leaves some out. The profile covers tens of thousands of clones, with 85% to 95% appearing a single time and 2% taken by the ten largest. The source material was peripheral blood, sampled in the third trimester of pregnancy. Every receptor here comes from a female donor in good health, enrolled as a control in a pregnancy study. Both conserved end residues are trimmed from each CDR3.

j_gene: TRBJ2-1; v_gene: TRBV6-5; CDR3aa: ASRVQGHNEQF
j_gene: TRBJ2-3; v_gene: TRBV12-5; CDR3aa: ASGFGSWSGTDTQY
j_gene: TRBJ1-1; v_gene: TRBV6-5; CDR3aa: ASTSVVGARTEAF
j_gene: TRBJ1-1; v_gene: TRBV7-8; CDR3aa: ASSLAQIYTGRVSEAF
j_gene: TRBJ2-2; v_gene: TRBV19; CDR3aa: ASSNGLALYTGELF
j_gene: TRBJ2-2; v_gene: TRBV5-8; CDR3aa: ASSLAGTSTNTGELF
j_gene: TRBJ2-3; v_gene: TRBV5-1; CDR3aa: ASPGRGRGDPVNTDTQY
j_gene: TRBJ2-1; v_gene: TRBV9; CDR3aa: ASSGGIFNNEQF
j_gene: TRBJ2-5; v_gene: TRBV7-8; CDR3aa: ASSPPRRWQETQY
j_gene: TRBJ2-2; v_gene: TRBV29-1; CDR3aa: SVGGGNTGELF
j_gene: TRBJ1-3; v_gene: TRBV28; CDR3aa: ASSTPGQGTGNTIY
j_gene: TRBJ2-1; v_gene: TRBV6-1; CDR3aa: AISSSLETYNEQF
j_gene: TRBJ1-2; v_gene: TRBV5-4; CDR3aa: ASSPQGAKGNYGYT
j_gene: TRBJ2-7; v_gene: TRBV15; CDR3aa: ATSRAGGVAGNEQY
j_gene: TRBJ2-1; v_gene: TRBV2; CDR3aa: ASYLENTDNEQF
j_gene: TRBJ1-5; v_gene: TRBV6-1; CDR3aa: ASSERAGNQPQH
j_gene: TRBJ2-2; v_gene: TRBV30; CDR3aa: AWAETPRNTGELF